This is a list of T cell receptor beta chains from one sample in a study of shared clonotypes between healthy human individuals. TCRdb's table, derived via immunoSEQ multiplex PCR, lists solely in-frame clones and lacks some. Here the sample spans nearly 2 million clones, about 95% being singletons. The sequenced sample was naive CD8+ T cells sorted from blood. Receptors were obtained from a man between 18 and 35 years old in good health. Both conserved end residues are part of each CDR3. The order of the fields is CDR3 protein, CDR3 DNA, J gene, D gene, clone size, V gene, CDR3 length. D genes are given only for firm matches. Only part of the rows carry a size: once, few, many, or a class if the clone is expanded.

cdr3_aa: CASSNHRDQPQHF
cdr3_nt: TGCGCCAGCAGCAACCACAGGGATCAGCCCCAGCATTTT
j_call: TRBJ1-5
d_call: NA
clone_size: NA
v_call: TRBV4-1
cdr3_length: 13

cdr3_aa: CASRISPNTEAFF
cdr3_nt: TGTGCCAGCAGGATATCCCCGAACACTGAAGCTTTCTTT
j_call: TRBJ1-1
d_call: NA
clone_size: NA
v_call: TRBV27
cdr3_length: 13

cdr3_aa: CASSTQGFYGYTF
cdr3_nt: TGTGCCAGTAGTACCCAGGGATTCTATGGCTACACCTTC
j_call: TRBJ1-2
d_call: NA
clone_size: NA
v_call: TRBV19
cdr3_length: 13

cdr3_aa: CASSLEGASSYEQYF
cdr3_nt: TGTGCCAGCAGCTTAGAGGGCGCGAGCTCCTACGAGCAGTACTTC
j_call: TRBJ2-7
d_call: NA
clone_size: NA
v_call: TRBV11-2
cdr3_length: 15

cdr3_aa: CSAQAGELFF
cdr3_nt: TGCAGCGCTCAGGCCGGGGAGCTGTTTTTT
j_call: TRBJ2-2
d_call: NA
clone_size: few
v_call: TRBV29-1
cdr3_length: 10

cdr3_aa: CASSGVGYNEQFF
cdr3_nt: TGTGCCAGCAGTGGTGTCGGCTACAATGAGCAGTTCTTC
j_call: TRBJ2-1
d_call: NA
clone_size: NA
v_call: TRBV2
cdr3_length: 13

cdr3_aa: CASSLRGRAEEQYF
cdr3_nt: TGTGCCAGCAGCTTACGGGGGAGGGCCGAGGAGCAGTACTTC
j_call: TRBJ2-7
d_call: TRBD2
clone_size: NA
v_call: TRBV13
cdr3_length: 14

cdr3_aa: CAWTPVGLYYEQYF
cdr3_nt: TGTGCCTGGACACCTGTGGGCCTCTACTACGAGCAGTACTTC
j_call: TRBJ2-7
d_call: NA
clone_size: NA
v_call: TRBV30
cdr3_length: 14

cdr3_aa: CAWSLVGELFF
cdr3_nt: TGTGCCTGGAGCCTGGTCGGGGAGCTGTTTTTT
j_call: TRBJ2-2
d_call: NA
clone_size: NA
v_call: TRBV30
cdr3_length: 11

cdr3_aa: CASTGTDTNTEAFF
cdr3_nt: TGTGCCAGCACTGGGACGGATACAAACACTGAAGCTTTCTTT
j_call: TRBJ1-1
d_call: NA
clone_size: NA
v_call: TRBV2
cdr3_length: 14

cdr3_aa: CASSPTGGGGYTF
cdr3_nt: TGTGCCAGCAGCCCTACAGGGGGGGGCGGCTACACCTTC
j_call: TRBJ1-2
d_call: TRBD1
clone_size: NA
v_call: TRBV6-5
cdr3_length: 13

cdr3_aa: CASSLQGHYYEQYF
cdr3_nt: TGTGCCAGCAGCTTGCAGGGGCACTACTACGAGCAGTACTTC
j_call: TRBJ2-7
d_call: NA
clone_size: NA
v_call: TRBV5-6
cdr3_length: 14

cdr3_aa: CASSLLEPTDTGELFF
cdr3_nt: TGTGCCAGCAGTTTATTGGAGCCGACGGACACCGGGGAGCTGTTTTTT
j_call: TRBJ2-2
d_call: NA
clone_size: NA
v_call: TRBV27
cdr3_length: 16

cdr3_aa: CASSLGTGTASYEQYF
cdr3_nt: TGTGCCAGCAGTCTCGGGACCGGGACAGCCTCCTACGAGCAGTACTTC
j_call: TRBJ2-7
d_call: TRBD1
clone_size: NA
v_call: TRBV27
cdr3_length: 16

cdr3_aa: CASSGIRDEQYF
cdr3_nt: TGTGCCAGCAGCGGTATTCGGGACGAGCAGTACTTC
j_call: TRBJ2-7
d_call: NA
clone_size: NA
v_call: TRBV11-2
cdr3_length: 12

cdr3_aa: CASKQDPTLTQETQYF
cdr3_nt: TGCGCCAGCAAGCAGGACCCTACTTTGACACAAGAGACCCAGTACTTC
j_call: TRBJ2-5
d_call: NA
clone_size: NA
v_call: TRBV5-1
cdr3_length: 16

cdr3_aa: CASSLKAFRGYGYTF
cdr3_nt: TGTGCCAGCAGTTTAAAGGCATTCAGGGGCTATGGCTACACCTTC
j_call: TRBJ1-2
d_call: NA
clone_size: NA
v_call: TRBV27
cdr3_length: 15

cdr3_aa: CASSPSGTGELFF
cdr3_nt: TGCGCCAGCAGCCCGAGTGGAACCGGGGAGCTGTTTTTT
j_call: TRBJ2-2
d_call: NA
clone_size: NA
v_call: TRBV4-3
cdr3_length: 13

cdr3_aa: CASSRVGGTDTQYF
cdr3_nt: TGTGCCAGCAGCAGGGTGGGGGGGACAGATACGCAGTATTTT
j_call: TRBJ2-3
d_call: TRBD2
clone_size: NA
v_call: TRBV7-8
cdr3_length: 14

cdr3_aa: CASSLTSGTDTQYF
cdr3_nt: TGTGCCAGCAGCCTTACTAGCGGCACAGATACGCAGTATTTT
j_call: TRBJ2-3
d_call: TRBD2
clone_size: NA
v_call: TRBV6-5
cdr3_length: 14

cdr3_aa: CASTPGGSYEQYF
cdr3_nt: TGTGCCAGCACCCCAGGGGGTTCCTACGAGCAGTACTTC
j_call: TRBJ2-7
d_call: TRBD1
clone_size: NA
v_call: TRBV7-9
cdr3_length: 13

cdr3_aa: CASSPGTSVGTGELFF
cdr3_nt: TGTGCCAGCAGCCCCGGGACTAGCGTGGGCACCGGGGAGCTGTTTTTT
j_call: TRBJ2-2
d_call: TRBD2
clone_size: NA
v_call: TRBV13
cdr3_length: 16

cdr3_aa: CANKTGVNAEAFF
cdr3_nt: TGTGCCAACAAGACAGGGGTGAATGCTGAAGCTTTCTTT
j_call: TRBJ1-1
d_call: TRBD1
clone_size: NA
v_call: TRBV2
cdr3_length: 13

cdr3_aa: CASSSPERSSSDTQYF
cdr3_nt: TGTGCCAGCAGCTCCCCCGAGCGATCAAGTTCAGATACGCAGTATTTT
j_call: TRBJ2-3
d_call: NA
clone_size: NA
v_call: TRBV13
cdr3_length: 16

cdr3_aa: CASSAHGTSYEQYF
cdr3_nt: TGTGCCAGCAGCGCCCACGGGACATCCTACGAGCAGTACTTC
j_call: TRBJ2-7
d_call: NA
clone_size: NA
v_call: TRBV9
cdr3_length: 14

cdr3_aa: CASSEVRVYEQYF
cdr3_nt: TGTGCCAGCAGTGAAGTGCGGGTCTACGAGCAGTACTTC
j_call: TRBJ2-7
d_call: NA
clone_size: NA
v_call: TRBV2
cdr3_length: 13

cdr3_aa: CASTQGGGYTF
cdr3_nt: TGTGCCAGCACGCAAGGGGGAGGCTACACCTTC
j_call: TRBJ1-2
d_call: NA
clone_size: NA
v_call: TRBV6-1
cdr3_length: 11

cdr3_aa: CASSPTSGEHNEQFF
cdr3_nt: TGTGCCAGCAGCCCGACTAGCGGGGAACACAATGAGCAGTTCTTC
j_call: TRBJ2-1
d_call: TRBD2
clone_size: NA
v_call: TRBV7-9
cdr3_length: 15

cdr3_aa: CASSQDTRPNFQYF
cdr3_nt: TGCGCCAGCAGCCAAGACACCCGTCCAAACTTCCAGTACTTC
j_call: TRBJ2-4
d_call: NA
clone_size: once
v_call: TRBV4-1
cdr3_length: 14

cdr3_aa: CASTLTGYYEQYF
cdr3_nt: TGTGCCAGCACGCTGACCGGGTACTACGAGCAGTACTTC
j_call: TRBJ2-7
d_call: NA
clone_size: NA
v_call: TRBV28
cdr3_length: 13

cdr3_aa: CASSLTGTDTDTQYF
cdr3_nt: TGTGCCAGCAGCCTCACTGGGACCGACACAGATACGCAGTATTTT
j_call: TRBJ2-3
d_call: NA
clone_size: NA
v_call: TRBV5-4
cdr3_length: 15

cdr3_aa: CASNGSHRETQYF
cdr3_nt: TGTGCCAGCAATGGAAGTCACAGGGAGACCCAGTACTTC
j_call: TRBJ2-5
d_call: NA
clone_size: NA
v_call: TRBV6-4
cdr3_length: 13

cdr3_aa: CASSTSGRGDNEQFF
cdr3_nt: TGTGCCAGCAGCACTAGCGGGAGAGGGGACAATGAGCAGTTCTTC
j_call: TRBJ2-1
d_call: TRBD2
clone_size: NA
v_call: TRBV6-5
cdr3_length: 15

cdr3_aa: CASNRLAASTDTQYF
cdr3_nt: TGTGCCAGCAACAGACTAGCGGCTAGCACAGATACGCAGTATTTT
j_call: TRBJ2-3
d_call: TRBD2
clone_size: NA
v_call: TRBV27
cdr3_length: 15

cdr3_aa: CASSAKTLSGELFF
cdr3_nt: TGTGCCAGCAGCGCCAAAACGTTATCCGGGGAGCTGTTTTTT
j_call: TRBJ2-2
d_call: NA
clone_size: NA
v_call: TRBV9
cdr3_length: 14

cdr3_aa: CASSSQGWTDTQYF
cdr3_nt: TGTGCCAGCAGTTCTCAAGGGTGGACAGATACGCAGTATTTT
j_call: TRBJ2-3
d_call: NA
clone_size: NA
v_call: TRBV28
cdr3_length: 14

cdr3_aa: CACTGGSYEQYF
cdr3_nt: TGTGCCTGTACCGGGGGTTCCTACGAGCAGTACTTC
j_call: TRBJ2-7
d_call: NA
clone_size: NA
v_call: TRBV30
cdr3_length: 12

cdr3_aa: CASSLSSYNEQFF
cdr3_nt: TGTGCCAGCAGTTTGAGCTCCTACAATGAGCAGTTCTTC
j_call: TRBJ2-1
d_call: NA
clone_size: NA
v_call: TRBV28
cdr3_length: 13

cdr3_aa: CAWSRDSASEKLFF
cdr3_nt: TGTGCCTGGAGTCGGGACTCCGCGAGCGAAAAACTGTTTTTT
j_call: TRBJ1-4
d_call: NA
clone_size: NA
v_call: TRBV30
cdr3_length: 14

cdr3_aa: CASSPGRSSYEQYF
cdr3_nt: TGTGCCAGCAGTCCGGGACGGAGCTCCTACGAGCAGTACTTC
j_call: TRBJ2-7
d_call: NA
clone_size: NA
v_call: TRBV13
cdr3_length: 14

cdr3_aa: CASSVGLPSSYEQYF
cdr3_nt: TGTGCCAGCAGCGTCGGACTACCCAGCTCCTACGAGCAGTACTTC
j_call: TRBJ2-7
d_call: NA
clone_size: NA
v_call: TRBV9
cdr3_length: 15

cdr3_aa: CTTGGDNYEQYF
cdr3_nt: TGTACGACGGGGGGGGACAACTACGAGCAGTACTTC
j_call: TRBJ2-7
d_call: TRBD2
clone_size: NA
v_call: TRBV28
cdr3_length: 12

cdr3_aa: CASSQDVFGLADYEQYF
cdr3_nt: TGCGCCAGCAGCCAAGATGTCTTTGGACTAGCGGACTACGAGCAGTACTTC
j_call: TRBJ2-7
d_call: TRBD2
clone_size: NA
v_call: TRBV4-3
cdr3_length: 17

cdr3_aa: CASSFQGANEQFF
cdr3_nt: TGTGCCAGCAGTTTTCAGGGGGCCAATGAGCAGTTCTTC
j_call: TRBJ2-1
d_call: TRBD1
clone_size: NA
v_call: TRBV28
cdr3_length: 13

cdr3_aa: CASSVSQTGIPTDTQYF
cdr3_nt: TGTGCCAGCAGTGTATCCCAGACAGGGATACCAACAGATACGCAGTATTTT
j_call: TRBJ2-3
d_call: TRBD1
clone_size: NA
v_call: TRBV6-4
cdr3_length: 17

cdr3_aa: CASSLGPSISYEQYF
cdr3_nt: TGTGCCAGCAGCTTAGGTCCAAGTATTTCCTACGAGCAGTACTTC
j_call: TRBJ2-7
d_call: NA
clone_size: NA
v_call: TRBV11-2
cdr3_length: 15

cdr3_aa: CASSQDSGASGAPYNEQFF
cdr3_nt: TGCGCCAGCAGCCAAGATTCGGGAGCTAGCGGGGCGCCCTACAATGAGCAGTTCTTC
j_call: TRBJ2-1
d_call: TRBD2
clone_size: once
v_call: TRBV4-1
cdr3_length: 19

cdr3_aa: CASSQEEGLAGFPGELFF
cdr3_nt: TGCGCCAGCAGCCAAGAAGAAGGACTAGCGGGATTCCCCGGGGAGCTGTTTTTT
j_call: TRBJ2-2
d_call: TRBD2
clone_size: NA
v_call: TRBV4-3
cdr3_length: 18

cdr3_aa: CASSPGQYRLYEQYF
cdr3_nt: TGTGCCAGCAGCCCGGGACAGTACCGGCTCTACGAGCAGTACTTC
j_call: TRBJ2-7
d_call: TRBD1
clone_size: NA
v_call: TRBV7-9
cdr3_length: 15

cdr3_aa: CASSTPDRVREQYF
cdr3_nt: TGTGCCAGCAGTACGCCGGACAGGGTAAGGGAGCAGTACTTC
j_call: TRBJ2-7
d_call: TRBD1
clone_size: once
v_call: TRBV6-5
cdr3_length: 14

cdr3_aa: CASSLGSNQPQHF
cdr3_nt: TGCGCCAGCAGCTTGGGTAGCAATCAGCCCCAGCATTTT
j_call: TRBJ1-5
d_call: NA
clone_size: NA
v_call: TRBV5-1
cdr3_length: 13

cdr3_aa: CASSYGASGGFDEQFF
cdr3_nt: TGTGCCAGCAGTTACGGAGCTAGCGGGGGGTTCGATGAGCAGTTCTTC
j_call: TRBJ2-1
d_call: TRBD2
clone_size: NA
v_call: TRBV6-6
cdr3_length: 16

cdr3_aa: CASSLGDSRDEQFF
cdr3_nt: TGTGCCAGCAGCTTAGGTGACTCCAGGGATGAGCAGTTCTTC
j_call: TRBJ2-1
d_call: NA
clone_size: NA
v_call: TRBV7-9
cdr3_length: 14

cdr3_aa: CASSLSAGPGYEQYF
cdr3_nt: TGTGCCAGCAGTTTATCGGCAGGGCCAGGCTACGAGCAGTACTTC
j_call: TRBJ2-7
d_call: NA
clone_size: NA
v_call: TRBV27
cdr3_length: 15

cdr3_aa: CASSLTGNTEAFF
cdr3_nt: TGTGCCAGCAGCCTTACAGGGAACACTGAAGCTTTCTTT
j_call: TRBJ1-1
d_call: NA
clone_size: once
v_call: TRBV7-9
cdr3_length: 13